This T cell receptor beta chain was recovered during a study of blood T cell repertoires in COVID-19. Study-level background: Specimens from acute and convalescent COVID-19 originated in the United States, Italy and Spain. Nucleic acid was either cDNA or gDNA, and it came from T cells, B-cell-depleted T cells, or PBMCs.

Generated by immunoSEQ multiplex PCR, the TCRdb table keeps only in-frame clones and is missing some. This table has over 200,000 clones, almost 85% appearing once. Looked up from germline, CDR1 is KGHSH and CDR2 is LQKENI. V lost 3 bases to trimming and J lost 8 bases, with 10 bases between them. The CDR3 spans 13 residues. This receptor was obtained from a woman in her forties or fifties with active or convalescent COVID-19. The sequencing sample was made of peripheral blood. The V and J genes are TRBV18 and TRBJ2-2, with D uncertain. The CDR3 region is CASSPAVKGELFF. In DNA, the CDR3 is TGTGCCAGCTCACCGGCTGTCAAAGGGGAGCTGTTTTTT.